The 26 T cell receptor beta chains below were found in one sample sequenced in a study of blood T cell repertoires in COVID-19. Only in-frame clones appear in the TCRdb table, and some are missing; sequencing was by immunoSEQ multiplex PCR. The sample lists under 140,000 clones, roughly 85% seen once, with 16% in the top ten. The sample taken for sequencing was peripheral blood. Receptor source: a woman of 80 years or more with active or convalescent COVID-19.

V gene TRBV3-1 (or the pseudogene TRBV3-2) combines with J gene TRBJ1-1; D remains ambiguous. The V and J ends lost 1 base and 1 base respectively, with 7 bases between them. The CDR3 is 14 amino acids. Germline values: CDR1 LGHDT, CDR2 YNNKEL (reference sequence). In DNA, the CDR3 is TGTGCCAGCAGCCAAGTCATCGGGAACACTGAAGCTTTCTTT. Translating it yields CASSQVIGNTEAFF.

V is TRBV15 and J is TRBJ1-4, with 11 bases matching TRBD1. There are 15 residues in the CDR3. After removal of 3 bases from V and 4 bases from J, the junction contained 1 base not matched to a gene. Germline V lookup: CDR1 LNHNV, CDR2 YYDKDF (reference sequence). The CDR3 nucleotides read TGTGCCACCAGCAGGGACAGGGGGCATAATGAAAAACTGTTTTTT. Amino acid sequence: CATSRDRGHNEKLFF.

The chain uses TRBV28 and TRBJ2-7, with D tentatively TRBD2 (5 bases). V lost 3 bases and J 0 bases, leaving 12 bases between the germline ends. Per the germline V gene, CDR1 is MDHEN and CDR2 is SYDVKM. This CDR3 is 15 amino acids long. CDR3 sequence reads: CASSLTWRSSYEQYF. In nucleotides, the CDR3 is TGTGCCAGCAGTTTGACCTGGAGGAGCTCCTACGAGCAGTACTTC.

This clone was seen a handful of times. V is TRBV3-1 (or the pseudogene TRBV3-2) and J is TRBJ1-4; 11 nucleotides line up with TRBD1. CDR3 length equals 14 residues. Germline V gene lookup returns CDR1 LGHDT and CDR2 YNNKEL (reference sequence). The V and J ends lost 5 bases and 8 bases, in that order; junction bases with no gene match: 4. The CDR3 sequence: CASSWGQGGEKLFF. The CDR3 region has the DNA TGTGCCAGCAGCTGGGGACAGGGGGGAGAAAAACTGTTTTTT.

In its sample, this clone was seen many times. The chain combines TRBV7-8 with TRBJ1-1; perhaps TRBD1 as D (6 bases). Trimming left V 2 bases short and J 5 bases short, with 12 bases between. The CDR3 has 14 amino acids. Per germline, CDR1 SGHVS and CDR2 FQNEAQ. CDR3 loop: CASSLQPQGTEAFF. The CDR3 bases are TGTGCCAGCAGCTTACAACCTCAGGGGACTGAAGCTTTCTTT.

J is TRBJ2-2 and V is TRBV24-1; no clear D gene. The CDR3 sequence is 15 residues long. Germline V gives CDR1 KGHDR, CDR2 SFDVKD. Between the trimmed V and J ends, which lost 4 bases and 2 bases, there was a span of 10 bases. The CDR3 nucleotides read TGTGCCACCAGTGACCTTCGGGTTAACACCGGGGAGCTGTTTTTT. Translating gives CATSDLRVNTGELFF.

This sequence joins TRBV13 and TRBJ2-5; D gene ambiguous. The V gene's germline CDR1 is PRHDT and CDR2 FYEKMQ (reference sequence). V was pared by 0 bases and J by 1 base, with 9 bases between. This CDR3 is built from 15 residues. CDR3 region: CASSLGTGVQETQYF. The DNA for the CDR3 is TGTGCCAGCAGCTTAGGCACCGGAGTCCAAGAGACCCAGTACTTC. Variable domain in full (rest from reference TRBV13 and TRBJ2-5): AAGVIQSPRHLIKEKRETATLKCYPIPRHDTVYWYQQGPGQDPQFLISFYEKMQSDKGSIPDRFSAQQFSDYHSELNMSSLELGDSALYFCASSLGTGVQETQYFGPGTRLLVL.

The genes are TRBV13 and TRBJ2-7; D is unresolved. Trimming took off 1 base at V and 6 bases at J, with 7 bases between the two ends. The CDR3 extends over 12 amino acids. Germline V gives CDR1 PRHDT, CDR2 FYEKMQ (reference sequence). The CDR3 loop reads CASSLALGEQYF. CDR3 sequence (DNA): TGTGCCAGCAGCTTAGCTCTCGGCGAGCAGTACTTC.

The chain links TRBV28 to TRBJ2-7; no clear D. Germline V CDR1 and CDR2: MDHEN, SYDVKM. V dropped 5 bases and J dropped 1 base, with 6 bases sitting between them. This CDR3 is 12 amino acids long. Here the CDR3 DNA reads TGTGCCAGCAGTCCCGGGTCCTACGAGCAGTACTTC. It codes for CASSPGSYEQYF.

This chain links TRBV4-1 with TRBJ2-7, with 9 positions matching TRBD2. This CDR3 contains 14 residues. The ends lost 1 base at V and 12 bases at J; junction bases unmatched: 10. Germline lookup yields CDR1 MGHRA and CDR2 YSYEKL. CDR3 nucleotides: TGCGCCAGCAGCCAAGGGGTCACGGGACTAGCTTTGTACTTC. Residues: CASSQGVTGLALYF.

This chain uses TRBV27 with TRBJ1-1; D gene unclear. This CDR3 has 15 residues. Deletions cut 5 bases from V and 4 bases from J, with 17 bases between. The germline CDR1 and CDR2 sequences are MNHEY and SMNVEV (reference sequence). The CDR3 sequence is CASSVNWRGGTEAFF. The CDR3 DNA is TGTGCCAGCAGTGTGAACTGGAGAGGCGGCACTGAAGCTTTCTTT.

This clone was detected only once. This chain links TRBV4-2 with TRBJ2-3; unclear D gene. V was pared by 0 bases and J by 0 bases, with 13 bases between. This CDR3 region has 17 residues. The germline CDR1 and CDR2 sequences are LGHNA and YNFKEQ. CDR3 DNA sequence: TGTGCCAGCAGCCAAGATCCTTCCGGAGCTAGCACAGATACGCAGTATTTT. This gives the protein CASSQDPSGASTDTQYF.

The chain employs TRBV5-1 and TRBJ2-7, with a weak D call TRBD2 (6 bases). Germline V gene data show CDR1 as SGHRS and CDR2 as YFSETQ. This CDR3 is built from 12 residues. V was shortened by 4 bases and J by 5 bases, with 10 bases between the two germline ends. The CDR3 bases are TGCGCCAGCAGCCCACTAGCTGACGAGCAGTACTTC. Its protein product is CASSPLADEQYF.

The chain is built from TRBV3-1 (or the pseudogene TRBV3-2) and TRBJ2-1; D remains unclear. The CDR3 covers 12 residues. Looked up from germline, CDR1 is LGHDT and CDR2 is YNNKEL (reference sequence). The germline V and J ends were trimmed by 0 bases and 8 bases, with 5 bases remaining between them. Here the CDR3 DNA reads TGTGCCAGCAGCCAAGAGGGCCATGAGCAGTTCTTC. Encoded protein: CASSQEGHEQFF.

The V call is TRBV28, the J call TRBJ2-2; 9 bases align to TRBD1. CDR1 MDHEN and CDR2 SYDVKM come from the germline V gene. V dropped 3 bases and J dropped 3; count of bases not matched to a gene: 5. There are 16 residues in the CDR3. The CDR3 DNA follows: TGTGCCAGCAGTTTTCGACAGGGGGACCACACCGGGGAGCTGTTTTTT. Residues: CASSFRQGDHTGELFF.

Only a few counts were recorded for this clone. This rearrangement joins TRBV19 to TRBJ1-1; D might be TRBD1 (6 bases). Trimming left V 3 bases short and J 10 bases short, with 9 bases between. Looked up from germline, CDR1 is LNHDA and CDR2 is SQIVND (reference sequence). This CDR3 is 11 amino acids long. The CDR3 loop reads CASSMAGVAFF. DNA for the CDR3: TGTGCCAGTAGTATGGCAGGGGTAGCTTTCTTT. Combining the CDR3 with reference TRBV19 and TRBJ1-1 gives the whole variable domain DGGITQSPKYLFRKEGQNVTLSCEQNLNHDAMYWYRQDPGQGLRLIYYSQIVNDFQKGDIAEGYSVSREKKESFPLTVTSAQKNPTAFYLCASSMAGVAFFGQGTRLTVV.

J is TRBJ2-1 and V is TRBV24-1; weak D call: TRBD1 (6 bases). Trimming left V 3 bases short and J 8 bases short, with 28 bases between. Germline CDR1 is KGHDR and CDR2 is SFDVKD. This CDR3 contains 19 residues. CDR3 sequence: CATSDTPWGPRALLDEQFF. DNA for the CDR3: TGTGCCACCAGTGATACGCCTTGGGGGCCCAGGGCCTTACTGGATGAGCAGTTCTTC.

The J gene is TRBJ2-5, the V gene TRBV5-3, with 10 bases identical to TRBD2. TRBV5-3 has ORF status, its function being uncertain. The V gene end was trimmed by 4 bases and the J gene end by 4 bases; junction bases not matched to a gene: 1. CDR3 length: 13 residues. Written as DNA, the CDR3 is TGTGCCAGAAGCCGGACTAGCGGAGAGACCCAGTACTTC. Amino acids: CARSRTSGETQYF.

V is TRBV13 and J is TRBJ2-2; D may be TRBD2 (6 bases). The CDR3 spans 18 residues. Per the germline V gene, CDR1 is PRHDT and CDR2 is FYEKMQ (reference sequence). V was pared by 1 base and J by 0 bases, with 15 bases between. CDR3 in DNA: TGTGCCAGCAGCTTAGTTGTAGCGGAGACAACGAACACCGGGGAGCTGTTTTTT. Its translation: CASSLVVAETTNTGELFF.

This clone was observed a single time. The chain recombines TRBV5-1 with TRBJ2-3; possible D gene TRBD2, 5 bases. Trimming removed 4 bases at V and 2 bases at J, with 11 bases between. Germline V gene sequence: CDR1 SGHRS, CDR2 YFSETQ. The CDR3 runs to 14 residues. The CDR3 region is CASSVGETTDTQYF. DNA of the CDR3: TGCGCCAGCAGCGTCGGGGAGACCACAGATACGCAGTATTTT.

The chain combines TRBV7-9 with TRBJ1-3; D is perhaps TRBD1 (6 bases). The V end lost 5 bases, the J end lost 0 bases, and 11 bases lay between the germline ends. Looked up from germline, CDR1 is SEHNR and CDR2 is FQNEAQ (reference sequence). CDR3 size: 15 residues. This CDR3 reads CASSPGQSSGNTIYF. CDR3 coding DNA: TGTGCCAGCAGCCCCGGACAGAGCTCTGGAAACACCATATATTTT. Full variable domain (remainder filled in from reference TRBV7-9 and TRBJ1-3): DTGVSQNPRHKITKRGQNVTFRCDPISEHNRLYWYRQTLGQGPEFLTYFQNEAQLEKSRLLSDRFSAERPKGSFSTLEIQRTEQGDSAMYLCASSPGQSSGNTIYFGEGSWLTVV.

This clone appeared a few times. The chain employs TRBV11-3 and TRBJ2-3; 13 bases map to TRBD2. This CDR3 is built from 18 residues. The V gene's germline CDR1 is SGHNT and CDR2 YENEEA. The V segment lost 5 bases and the J segment 0 bases; nucleotides outside the gene matches: 8. The CDR3 sequence: CASSLRTSGSLSTDTQYF. The CDR3 nucleotides read TGTGCCAGCAGCCTACGGACTAGCGGGAGTCTCAGCACAGATACGCAGTATTTT.

This clone has just a few counts. The gene calls are TRBV7-2 and TRBJ2-3; 14 bases agree with TRBD2. V shed 5 bases and J 5 bases; nucleotides not matched to a gene: 6. The CDR3 runs 16 residues. Germline V CDR1 and CDR2: SGHTA, FQGNSA. As DNA, the CDR3 is TGTGCCAGCAGCCCCCGACTAGCGGGAGGGTTAGATACGCAGTATTTT. Translating it yields CASSPRLAGGLDTQYF.

The V call is TRBV12-3 or TRBV12-4, the J call TRBJ2-7; no firm D call. The length of the CDR3 is 11 residues. Deletions cut 4 bases from V and 6 bases from J, with 7 bases between. The CDR3 nucleotides are TGTGCCAGCAGTTCTGGGCGCGAGCAGTACTTC. This encodes CASSSGREQYF.

This sequence joins TRBV7-9 and TRBJ2-1, with 7 bases fitting TRBD1. With 2 bases clipped from V and 10 bases from J, the junction kept 8 bases outside the gene matches. Looked up from germline, CDR1 is SEHNR and CDR2 is FQNEAQ (reference sequence). This CDR3 has 14 amino acids. The CDR3 region has the DNA TGTGCCAGCAGCTTAACAGGGGATCACGCGGAGCAGTTCTTC. It yields the protein CASSLTGDHAEQFF. Full variable domain (rest looked up from reference TRBV7-9 and TRBJ2-1): DTGVSQNPRHKITKRGQNVTFRCDPISEHNRLYWYRQTLGQGPEFLTYFQNEAQLEKSRLLSDRFSAERPKGSFSTLEIQRTEQGDSAMYLCASSLTGDHAEQFFGPGTRLTVL.

The genes are TRBV9 and TRBJ1-2; 9 bases fit TRBD1. Germline values: CDR1 SGDLS, CDR2 YYNGEE. The CDR3 is 15 amino acids. V gave up 3 bases and J gave up 5 bases; unmatched junction bases: 8. The CDR3 loop is CASSAHPGTGYGYTF. Here the CDR3 DNA reads TGTGCCAGCAGCGCACACCCCGGGACAGGGTATGGCTACACCTTC.